This T cell receptor beta chain was found in a study of human T cells and chemical hapten exposure. In the study overall: 2% DPC was applied to about 2 cm by about 2 cm of upper inner arm skin for sensitization. A mostly female patient group had alopecia areata, totalis or universalis.

TCRdb re-derived calls from the RACE reads in MiXCR, one entry per CDR3 protein. The sample has tens of thousands of distinct CDR3 sequences, around 12% seen once. Germline V gives CDR1 MNHEY, CDR2 SVGAGI. The CDR3 extends over 13 amino acids. Trimming took 5 bases from V and 5 from J, leaving 13 bases between them. Ten or more counts support this clonotype. Sample time point: patch test 3, about 24 weeks after DPC sensitization. The treatment: therapeutic diphenylcyclopropenone sensitization with weekly scalp DPC. The study drew its donors from alopecia patients who were 18 to 70 years old and suitable for DPC. Whole blood that had not been fractionated was the source of extracted total RNA.

The rearrangement uses TRBV6-5 and TRBJ2-7; D gene unclear. The clonotype comes from a man aged 25-45 years with alopecia areata. Some clones in this sample may be carry-over from other donors' samples. The source material was whole blood, sampled in connection with sensitization to the hapten diphenylcyclopropenone (DPC). The CDR3 loop is CASSAPSRHEQYF. The CDR3 coding sequence is TGTGCCAGCAGTGCCCCATCCCGGCACGAGCAGTACTTC.